The 11 T cell receptor beta chains below come from one sample, sequenced in a study of regulatory T cells in long-lasting Graves disease (dated by TCRdb to the early 2020s). Library creation used multiplex PCR. TCRdb names Illumina HiSeq 4000 as the instrument used. TCR beta libraries were built with iRepertoire HTBI primers and Arm-PCR amplification of CDR3 regions. Through fastp at Q25 and MiXCR, TCRdb rebuilt clones from the public reads, retaining in-frame beta chains. All rows with the same CDR3 protein become a single entry with the most common DNA and genes. Here the sample has fewer than 500,000 distinct CDR3 sequences; roughly 17% occur a single time. The ten largest clones capture 9% to 15% of the sample. The meaning of the sample's time point label: newly diagnosed GD, antithyroid drugs for less than 3 months. For both TCR sequencing and RNA sequencing, RNA was extracted from PBMCs in TRIzol.

These data were also filed under a second study, of T cells in Graves' hyperthyroidism and ophthalmopathy.

This specimen was peripheral blood mononuclear cells (PBMCs), taken at new diagnosis, from a patient treated with antithyroid drugs. The receptors here all came from a man aged 40-55 years with Graves disease. Donor details come from another sample of the same person, matched by shared clones.

J is TRBJ2-1 and V is TRBV27, with 8 bases aligning to TRBD1. CDR3 length: 14 amino acids. Losses at the gene ends were 6 bases for V and 4 bases for J; bases not matched to a gene: 5. The germline CDR1 and CDR2 sequences are MNHEY and SMNVEV (reference sequence). The CDR3 sequence: CASRGRTGYNEQFF. In DNA, the CDR3 is TGTGCCAGCAGGGGTAGGACAGGGTACAATGAGCAGTTCTTC.

The sample holds many counts of this clonotype. The chain recombines TRBV5-6 with TRBJ2-5; no firm D call. Deletions cut 1 base from V and 3 bases from J, with 7 bases between. Germline CDR1 reads SGHDT; CDR2 reads YYEEEE. This CDR3 spans 13 amino acids. Written as DNA, the CDR3 is TGTGCCAGCAGCTTGCGTTCGAAAGAGACCCAGTACTTC. This sequence encodes CASSLRSKETQYF.

The chain is built from TRBV19 and TRBJ2-5; D not certain. The length of the CDR3 is 13 residues. The V gene's germline CDR1 is LNHDA and CDR2 SQIVND (reference sequence). Trimming stripped 8 bases from V and 8 bases from J, with 18 bases between. CDR3 region: CASSHLGSRTQYF. The CDR3 DNA follows: TGTGCCAGTTCTCATCTAGGGTCGCGAACCCAGTACTTC. The variable domain in full, completed from reference TRBV19 and TRBJ2-5, reads DGGITQSPKYLFRKEGQNVTLSCEQNLNHDAMYWYRQDPGQGLRLIYYSQIVNDFQKGDIAEGYSVSREKKESFPLTVTSAQKNPTAFYLCASSHLGSRTQYFGPGTRLLVL.

This clonotype was counted once. J is TRBJ2-5 and V is TRBV24-1; TRBD1 aligns across 7 bases. The CDR3 runs 14 residues. The V gene end was trimmed by 9 bases and the J gene end by 7 bases; junction bases not matched to a gene: 13. In germline, CDR1 is KGHDR, CDR2 SFDVKD. Here the CDR3 reads CATGSGTAGGTQYF. The CDR3 coding sequence is TGTGCCACCGGATCCGGGACAGCCGGTGGGACCCAGTACTTC.

This clonotype appeared many times. The chain employs TRBV6-1 and TRBJ2-7; the D is unclear. Germline V gene sequence: CDR1 MNHNS, CDR2 SASEGT. The CDR3 extends over 16 amino acids. Trimming stripped 1 base from V and 0 bases from J, with 13 bases between. As DNA, the CDR3 is TGTGCCAGCAGTGAAGTTTGGGGAACGGCCTCCTACGAGCAGTACTTC. Protein: CASSEVWGTASYEQYF.

The table lists this clonotype with many counts. Compared with germline, one end of the junction differs, possibly owing to a read error. The rearrangement links TRBV5-1 to TRBJ2-7, with 11 positions matching TRBD2. Germline V gives CDR1 SGHRS, CDR2 YFSETQ. The CDR3 covers 15 residues. DNA of the CDR3: TGTGCCAGCAGCACAACCGGGACTAGCGGCTACGAGCAGTACTTC. Amino acid sequence: CASSTTGTSGYEQYF.

This clonotype was counted at least ten times. The chain uses TRBV6-1 and TRBJ1-2, with D perhaps matching TRBD1 (6 bases). Germline V CDR1 and CDR2: MNHNS, SASEGT. Trimming took off 6 bases at V and 3 bases at J, with 14 bases between the two ends. CDR3 length equals 14 residues. The CDR3 protein is CASSDPGTYYGYTF. CDR3 in DNA: TGTGCCAGCAGCGACCCCGGGACATACTATGGCTACACCTTC.

This clonotype was recorded many times. The chain carries TRBV28 and TRBJ2-7, with D maybe TRBD2 (5 bases). The CDR3 totals 13 residues. Trimming took off 3 bases at V and 3 bases at J, with 9 bases between the two ends. Germline CDR1 reads MDHEN; CDR2 reads SYDVKM. DNA of the CDR3: TGTGCCAGCAGTTTGGGAGCAGACTACGAGCAGTACTTC. It specifies CASSLGADYEQYF.

This clonotype showed up many times. CDR3 in DNA: TGCAGTGCCGCGGGAACGTACCAAGAGACCCAGTACTTC. Protein: CSAAGTYQETQYF. The rearrangement joins TRBV20-1 to TRBJ2-5, with D perhaps matching TRBD2 (6 bases). Per germline, CDR1 DFQATT and CDR2 SNEGSKA (reference sequence). This CDR3 is built from 13 residues. V was clipped by 6 bases and J by 0 bases, with 11 bases between them.

This chain connects TRBV6-1 to TRBJ1-4; D unclear. Trimming stripped 7 bases from V and 7 bases from J, with 25 bases between. Per the germline V gene, CDR1 is MNHNS and CDR2 is SASEGT. The length of the CDR3 is 17 residues. The CDR3 nucleotides read TGTGCCAGCATCAACCCCCCACCTCTGAGGGTGGGTGAAAAACTGTTTTTT. Protein sequence: CASINPPPLRVGEKLFF.

In its sample, this clonotype was seen many times. V is TRBV30 and J is TRBJ2-7; TRBD1 matches 9 bases. V lost 0 bases and J lost 4; bases outside the gene matches: 7. The CDR3 loop spans 15 amino acids. Germline values: CDR1 GTSNPN, CDR2 SVGIG (reference sequence). The CDR3 DNA is TGTGCCTGGAGTGTACCGGGACAGGGAAGGTACGAGCAGTACTTC. Protein: CAWSVPGQGRYEQYF.